This T cell receptor beta chain was captured in a study of blood T cell repertoires in COVID-19. Background on the study: Sites in the United States, Italy and Spain provided acute and convalescent COVID-19 samples.

In the study's own analysis: Using reference gene primer amplification, nucleated cell counts were estimated. Generated by immunoSEQ multiplex PCR, the TCRdb table keeps only in-frame clones and is missing some. V, J and clone size were drawn from that table, and D and trimming were deduced from the DNA. Among 50,000 to 85,000 clones, about four fifths were seen once, and the ten largest hold 9% to 10%. This clone came up once. The trim removed 1 base at V and 7 bases at J, leaving 12 bases unmatched. Germline CDR1 is KGHSH and CDR2 is LQKENI. The CDR3 is made up of 17 amino acids. The chain recombines TRBV18 with TRBJ1-5; 8 nucleotides align to TRBD1. The sequenced sample was peripheral blood. This TCR derives from a human donor in a cohort sampled during active COVID-19. This chain's CDR3 is CASSPLPMTGEGQPQHF. DNA for the CDR3: TGTGCCAGCTCACCACTACCTATGACAGGGGAAGGGCAGCCCCAGCATTTT. Filled out from reference TRBV18 and TRBJ1-5, the complete variable domain reads NAGVMQNPRHLVRRRGQEARLRCSPMKGHSHVYWYRQLPEEGLKFMVYLQKENIIDESGMPKERFSAEFPKEGPSILRIQQVVRGDSAAYFCASSPLPMTGEGQPQHFGDGTRLSIL.